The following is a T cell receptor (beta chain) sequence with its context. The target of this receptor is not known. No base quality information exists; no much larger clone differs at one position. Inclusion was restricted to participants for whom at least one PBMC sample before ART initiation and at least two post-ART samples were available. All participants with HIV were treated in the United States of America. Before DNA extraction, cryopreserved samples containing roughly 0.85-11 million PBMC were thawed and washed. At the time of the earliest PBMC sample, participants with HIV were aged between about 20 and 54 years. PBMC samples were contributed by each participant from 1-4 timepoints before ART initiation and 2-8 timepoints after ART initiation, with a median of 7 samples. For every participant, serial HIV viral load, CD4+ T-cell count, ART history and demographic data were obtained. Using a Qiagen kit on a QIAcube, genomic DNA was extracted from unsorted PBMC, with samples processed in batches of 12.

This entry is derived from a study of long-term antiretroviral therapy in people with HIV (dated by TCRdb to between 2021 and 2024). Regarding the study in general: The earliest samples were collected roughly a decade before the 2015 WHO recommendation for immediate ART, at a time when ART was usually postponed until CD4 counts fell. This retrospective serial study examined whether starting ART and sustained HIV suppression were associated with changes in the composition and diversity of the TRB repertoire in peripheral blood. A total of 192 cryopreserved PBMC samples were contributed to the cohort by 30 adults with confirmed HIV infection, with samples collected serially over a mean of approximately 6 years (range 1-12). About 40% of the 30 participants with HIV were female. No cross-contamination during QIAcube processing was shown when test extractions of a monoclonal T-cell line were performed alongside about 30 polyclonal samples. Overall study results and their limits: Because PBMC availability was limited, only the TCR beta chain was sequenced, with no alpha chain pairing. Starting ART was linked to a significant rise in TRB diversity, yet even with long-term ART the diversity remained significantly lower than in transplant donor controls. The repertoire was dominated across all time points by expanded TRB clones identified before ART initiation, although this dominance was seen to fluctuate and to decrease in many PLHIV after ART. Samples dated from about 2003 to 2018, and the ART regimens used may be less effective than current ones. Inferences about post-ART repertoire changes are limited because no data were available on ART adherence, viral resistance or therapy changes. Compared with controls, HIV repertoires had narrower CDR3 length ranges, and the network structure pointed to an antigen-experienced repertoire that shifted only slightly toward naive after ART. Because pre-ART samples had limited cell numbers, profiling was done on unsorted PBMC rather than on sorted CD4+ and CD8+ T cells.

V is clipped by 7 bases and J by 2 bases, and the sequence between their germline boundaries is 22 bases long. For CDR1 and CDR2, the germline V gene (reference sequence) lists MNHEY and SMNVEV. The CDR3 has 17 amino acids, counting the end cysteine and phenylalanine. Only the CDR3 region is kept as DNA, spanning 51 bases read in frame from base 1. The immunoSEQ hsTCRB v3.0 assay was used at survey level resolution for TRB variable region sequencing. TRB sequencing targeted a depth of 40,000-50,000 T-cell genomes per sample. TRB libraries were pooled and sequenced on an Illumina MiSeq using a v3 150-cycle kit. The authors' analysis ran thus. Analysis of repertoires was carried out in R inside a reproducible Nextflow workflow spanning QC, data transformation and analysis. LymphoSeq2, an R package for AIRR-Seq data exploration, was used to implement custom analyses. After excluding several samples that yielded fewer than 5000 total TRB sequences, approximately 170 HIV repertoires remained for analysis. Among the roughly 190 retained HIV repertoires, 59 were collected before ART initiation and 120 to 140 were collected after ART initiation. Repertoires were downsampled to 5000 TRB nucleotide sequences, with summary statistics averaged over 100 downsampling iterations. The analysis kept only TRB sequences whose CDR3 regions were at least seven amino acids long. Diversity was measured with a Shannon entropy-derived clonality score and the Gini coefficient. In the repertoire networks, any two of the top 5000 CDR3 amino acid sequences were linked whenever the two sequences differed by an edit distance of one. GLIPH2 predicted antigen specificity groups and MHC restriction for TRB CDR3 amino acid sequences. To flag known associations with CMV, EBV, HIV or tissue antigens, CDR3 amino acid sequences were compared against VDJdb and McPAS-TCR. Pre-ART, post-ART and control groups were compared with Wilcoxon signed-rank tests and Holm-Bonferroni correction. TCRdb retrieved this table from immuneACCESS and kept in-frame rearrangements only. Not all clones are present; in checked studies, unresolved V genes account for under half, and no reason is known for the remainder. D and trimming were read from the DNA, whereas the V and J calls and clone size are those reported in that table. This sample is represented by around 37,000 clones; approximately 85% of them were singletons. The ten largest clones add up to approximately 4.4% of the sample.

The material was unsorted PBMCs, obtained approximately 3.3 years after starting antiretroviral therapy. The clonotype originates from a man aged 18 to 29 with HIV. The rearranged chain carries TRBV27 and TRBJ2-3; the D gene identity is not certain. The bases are TGTGCCAGCACCAATTCAGCTCGGGTTGCTTCCACAGATACGCAGTATTTT. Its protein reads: CASTNSARVASTDTQYF.